This TCR beta chain was identified in a study of T cell clusters in autoimmune cytopenias. About the research overall: Per sample, median TRB depth was approximately 50,000 reads, yielding a median roughly 2,400 distinct clonotypes. General study findings and limits: TRB repertoire shifts in secondary cytopenia and chronic lymphocytic leukemia mostly reflected lymphoma, not autoimmunity. The T cell clusters came from computational analysis alone and lack functional validation. Compared with active autoimmune hepatitis patients, healthy donors showed roughly 2.7-fold more exclusive TRB clusters.

About 37,500 genome equivalents of blood DNA were amplified for TRB. About this clonotype: Its antigen is not identified.

Multiplex touch-down PCR amplified TRB using TRB-A and TRB-B pools in one tube. With the multiplex PCR reads reprocessed, TCRdb shows one record per CDR3 protein and no DNA. Recorded for this sample: 7,000 or so distinct CDR3 sequences. The specimen was peripheral blood. The sequence was collected from a human donor with an autoimmune cytopenia or autoimmune hepatitis (not recorded which).

CDR3 amino acids: CATSRDLAGSGNTIYF. The rearrangement links TRBV15 to TRBJ1-3. The CDR3 totals 16 residues. Germline CDR1 is LNHNV and CDR2 is YYDKDF (reference sequence).